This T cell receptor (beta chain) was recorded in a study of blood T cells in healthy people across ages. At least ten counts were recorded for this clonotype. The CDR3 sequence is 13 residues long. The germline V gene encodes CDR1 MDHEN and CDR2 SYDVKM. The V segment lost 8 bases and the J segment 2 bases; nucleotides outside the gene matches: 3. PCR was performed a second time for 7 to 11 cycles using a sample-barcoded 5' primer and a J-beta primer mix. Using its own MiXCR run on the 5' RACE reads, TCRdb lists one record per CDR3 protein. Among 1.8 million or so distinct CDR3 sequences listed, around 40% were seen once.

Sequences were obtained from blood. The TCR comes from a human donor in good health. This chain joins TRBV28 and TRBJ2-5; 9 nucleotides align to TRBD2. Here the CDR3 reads CASLRGGQETQYF. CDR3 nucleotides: TGTGCCAGCCTGCGGGGGGGACAAGAGACCCAGTACTTC.